These 26 T cell receptor beta chains were sequenced from one sample in a study of T cell responses to AZD1222 COVID-19 vaccine. Only in-frame clones appear in the TCRdb table, and some are missing; sequencing was by immunoSEQ multiplex PCR. This sample has approximately 110,000 clones; around 89% occur once, and the top ten carry roughly 9.2%. The sample consisted of peripheral blood, taken on day 0 of AZD1222 vaccination. These receptor sequences come from an adult in good health.

V is TRBV7-9 and J is TRBJ2-7; TRBD1 matches at 8 bases. The CDR3 is 14 residues long. The V and J ends lost 7 bases and 1 base, in that order; junction bases with no gene match: 6. Per germline, CDR1 SEHNR and CDR2 FQNEAQ (reference sequence). Here the CDR3 reads CASIGQGTSYEQYF. The DNA of the CDR3 is TGTGCCAGCATCGGACAGGGCACGTCCTACGAGCAGTACTTC. Full variable domain (rest looked up from reference TRBV7-9 and TRBJ2-7): DTGVSQNPRHKITKRGQNVTFRCDPISEHNRLYWYRQTLGQGPEFLTYFQNEAQLEKSRLLSDRFSAERPKGSFSTLEIQRTEQGDSAMYLCASIGQGTSYEQYFGPGTRLTVT.

The chain has TRBV9 and TRBJ2-6; D is perhaps TRBD1 (5 bases). The CDR3 has 15 residues. The V end was cut by 5 bases, the J end by 3 bases, with 12 bases between. The germline CDR1 and CDR2 sequences are SGDLS and YYNGEE. The CDR3 DNA follows: TGTGCCAGCAGTCCTCAGGGCGTTGGGGCCAACGTCCTGACTTTC. Its translation is CASSPQGVGANVLTF. Together with reference TRBV9 and TRBJ2-6, the CDR3 gives the full variable domain: DSGVTQTPKHLITATGQRVTLRCSPRSGDLSVYWYQQSLDQGLQFLIQYYNGEERAKGNILERFSAQQFPDLHSELNLSSLELGDSALYFCASSPQGVGANVLTFGAGSRLTVL.

The V gene is TRBV11-3, the J gene TRBJ2-3; 7 nucleotides agree with TRBD2. CDR3 size: 16 residues. The ends lost 1 base at V and 2 bases at J; junction bases unmatched: 6. Germline V gives CDR1 SGHNT, CDR2 YENEEA. The CDR3 sequence is CASSLGRESLTDTQYF. The CDR3, as DNA: TGTGCCAGCAGCTTAGGGCGGGAGAGCCTCACAGATACGCAGTATTTT.

The chain is built from TRBV7-3 and TRBJ2-3, with D hard to call. V lost 5 bases and J lost 0, with 9 bases in between. Germline V gene sequence: CDR1 SGHTA, CDR2 FQGTGA. The CDR3 is 14 residues long. The CDR3 coding sequence is TGTGCCAGCAGCCCTAGGAGTAGCACAGATACGCAGTATTTT. Its translation is CASSPRSSTDTQYF.

CDR3 nucleotides: TGCGCCAGCAGCCAAGAATGGACAGGCCTCAATCAGCCCCAGCATTTT. Protein sequence: CASSQEWTGLNQPQHF. This chain links TRBV4-1 with TRBJ1-5; 7 bases agree with TRBD1. CDR1 and CDR2 from the germline V gene are MGHRA and YSYEKL. This CDR3 is 16 amino acids long. Unmatched junction bases numbered 5, after V lost 0 bases and J lost 3 bases.

J is TRBJ1-2 and V is TRBV9; the D is unclear. Germline V gene data show CDR1 as SGDLS and CDR2 as YYNGEE. V was trimmed by 1 base and J by 0 bases, leaving 10 bases between them. The CDR3 is 15 residues long. The CDR3 sequence is CASSVSEVANYGYTF. CDR3 coding DNA: TGTGCCAGCAGCGTATCCGAGGTAGCTAACTATGGCTACACCTTC.

The CDR3 sequence is CAWSSPGGQGLTEAFF. As DNA, the CDR3 is TGTGCCTGGAGTTCACCGGGGGGACAGGGGTTAACTGAAGCTTTCTTT. The V call is TRBV30, the J call TRBJ1-1; 10 bases match TRBD1. The CDR3 contains 16 residues. With 2 bases clipped from V and 5 bases from J, the junction kept 11 bases outside the gene matches. Germline V gene sequence: CDR1 GTSNPN, CDR2 SVGIG (reference sequence).

This sequence joins TRBV11-3 and TRBJ2-3; 7 nucleotides line up with TRBD1. Germline CDR1 and CDR2: SGHNT and YENEEA. CDR3 length equals 16 residues. J gave up 1 base and V 5 bases, and 9 bases lay outside the gene matches. CDR3 coding DNA: TGTGCCAGCAGCCCCCGACAGGGTGAGGGCACAGATACGCAGTATTTT. It yields the protein CASSPRQGEGTDTQYF.

The chain recombines TRBV18 with TRBJ1-1, with D unresolved. Trimming shortened V by 1 base and J by 1 base, and 7 bases separated the two germline ends. Germline V lookup: CDR1 KGHSH, CDR2 LQKENI. CDR3 size: 14 residues. This chain's CDR3 is CASSPQGTNTEAFF. CDR3 nucleotides: TGTGCCAGCTCACCACAGGGAACGAACACTGAAGCTTTCTTT.

The count of this clone is one. V is TRBV14 and J is TRBJ2-2; TRBD2 might be the D (5 bases). Germline V gene data show CDR1 as SGHDN and CDR2 as FVKESK. The CDR3 is 15 residues long. V was cut by 1 base and J by 4 bases, with 10 bases left in between. DNA for the CDR3: TGTGCCAGCAGCCAAGTAGGGAGTAGCACCGGGGAGCTGTTTTTT. It yields the protein CASSQVGSSTGELFF.

The V gene is TRBV18, the J gene TRBJ1-1; maybe TRBD1 (5 bases). Germline V gene sequence: CDR1 KGHSH, CDR2 LQKENI. Trimming stripped 3 bases from V and 1 base from J, with 9 bases between. The CDR3 spans 14 residues. CDR3: CASSPRERNTEAFF. CDR3 DNA sequence: TGTGCCAGCTCACCCAGGGAGCGGAACACTGAAGCTTTCTTT.

The chain has TRBV5-1 and TRBJ2-2; tentative D call: TRBD2 (6 bases). The germline V and J ends were trimmed by 4 bases and 3 bases, with 16 bases remaining between them. In germline, CDR1 is SGHRS, CDR2 YFSETQ. The CDR3 spans 16 residues. CDR3 protein: CASSRESGPDTGELFF. CDR3 DNA sequence: TGCGCCAGCAGCAGGGAAAGCGGGCCGGACACCGGGGAGCTGTTTTTT. The full variable domain, in which reference TRBV5-1 and TRBJ2-2 provide the parts outside the CDR3, is KAGVTQTPRYLIKTRGQQVTLSCSPISGHRSVSWYQQTPGQGLQFLFEYFSETQRNKGNFPGRFSGRQFSNSRSEMNVSTLELGDSALYLCASSRESGPDTGELFFGEGSRLTVL.

The CDR3 loop reads CASSLTGQGYYEQYF. In DNA, the CDR3 is TGTGCCAGCAGTCTCACAGGACAGGGATACTACGAGCAGTACTTC. V is TRBV28 and J is TRBJ2-7, with 8 nucleotides matching TRBD1. The junction had 9 bases not matched to a gene; V was cut back by 5 bases and J by 3 bases. There are 15 residues in the CDR3. Germline CDR1 is MDHEN and CDR2 is SYDVKM. Full variable domain (missing parts from reference TRBV28 and TRBJ2-7): DVKVTQSSRYLVKRTGEKVFLECVQDMDHENMFWYRQDPGLGLRLIYFSYDVKMKEKGDIPEGYSVSREKKERFSLILESASTNQTSMYLCASSLTGQGYYEQYFGPGTRLTVT.

The gene calls are TRBV25-1 and TRBJ1-5; 10 bases line up with TRBD1. The V gene's germline CDR1 is MGHDK and CDR2 SYGVNS. The CDR3 is 14 residues long. Trimming at V came to 8 bases and at J to 2 bases, leaving 3 bases not matched to a gene. The CDR3 reads CASAGTGGNQPQHF. DNA of the CDR3: TGTGCCAGCGCAGGGACAGGGGGCAATCAGCCCCAGCATTTT. Filled out from reference TRBV25-1 and TRBJ1-5, the complete variable domain reads EADIYQTPRYLVIGTGKKITLECSQTMGHDKMYWYQQDPGMELHLIHYSYGVNSTEKGDLSSESTVSRIRTEHFPLTLESARPSHTSQYLCASAGTGGNQPQHFGDGTRLSIL.

The rearrangement links TRBV3-1 (or the pseudogene TRBV3-2) to TRBJ1-1; the D is unclear. V was pared by 4 bases and J by 4 bases, with 10 bases between. The CDR3 has 13 residues. The germline V gene encodes CDR1 LGHDT and CDR2 YNNKEL (reference sequence). This CDR3 reads CASSPGVGTEAFF. CDR3 in DNA: TGTGCCAGCAGCCCCGGAGTTGGCACTGAAGCTTTCTTT.

A single count supports this clone. V usage is TRBV5-8 and J usage is TRBJ2-2; D is ambiguous. V was clipped by 2 bases and J by 1 base, with 9 bases between them. Germline V gives CDR1 SGHTS, CDR2 YDEGEE. The CDR3 runs to 15 residues. In DNA, the CDR3 is TGTGCCAGCAGCTTCTTGACGGGGAACACCGGGGAGCTGTTTTTT. As protein: CASSFLTGNTGELFF.

This rearrangement joins TRBV7-9 to TRBJ2-3; 8 nucleotides agree with TRBD2. The trim removed 0 bases at V and 2 bases at J, leaving 7 bases unmatched. Germline V lookup: CDR1 SEHNR, CDR2 FQNEAQ (reference sequence). The CDR3 spans 17 residues. The CDR3 sequence: CASSLAGAGGLTDTQYF. The CDR3 DNA sequence: TGTGCCAGCAGCTTAGCGGGGGCGGGAGGACTCACAGATACGCAGTATTTT.

The chain employs TRBV28 and TRBJ1-1; possibly TRBD1 for D (5 bases). Germline V gives CDR1 MDHEN, CDR2 SYDVKM. This CDR3 is 13 amino acids long. The V end lost 2 bases, the J end lost 11 bases, and 15 bases lay between the germline ends. In DNA, the CDR3 is TGTGCCAGCAGTTTAGGGGGGAAGGGATATGCTTTCTTT. This gives the protein CASSLGGKGYAFF.

The CDR3 DNA reads as TGTGCCTGGAGTGTGGGGGACAGTGGAAACACCATATATTTT. This gives the protein CAWSVGDSGNTIYF. The chain has TRBV30 and TRBJ1-3; 7 bases align to TRBD1. Germline V gives CDR1 GTSNPN, CDR2 SVGIG (reference sequence). CDR3 length: 14 residues. Trimming at V came to 0 bases and at J to 3 bases, leaving 2 bases not matched to a gene.

The rearrangement joins TRBV2 to TRBJ1-1; unclear D gene. The CDR3 consists of 14 residues. CDR1 SNHLY and CDR2 FYNNEI come from the germline V gene. V was shortened by 3 bases and J by 5 bases, with 13 bases between the two germline ends. CDR3: CASSEGSLGTEAFF. The CDR3 region has the DNA TGTGCCAGCAGTGAGGGTTCCCTGGGGACTGAAGCTTTCTTT.

CDR3: CASAGSGRAGDTQYF. CDR3 sequence (DNA): TGCGCCAGCGCCGGTAGCGGGAGGGCCGGAGATACGCAGTATTTT. V gene TRBV5-1 combines with J gene TRBJ2-3, with 11 bases identical to TRBD2. This CDR3 has 15 amino acids. The germline V gene encodes CDR1 SGHRS and CDR2 YFSETQ. After removal of 7 bases from V and 5 bases from J, the junction contained 9 bases not matched to a gene.

This clone has only one observation. The chain joins TRBV29-1 to TRBJ2-2; 12 bases map to TRBD2. Germline-derived CDR1 and CDR2 are SQVTM and ANQGSEA. This CDR3 has 15 residues. With 4 bases clipped from V and 3 bases from J, the junction kept 3 bases outside the gene matches. The CDR3 region is CSVARLAGDTGELFF. As DNA, the CDR3 is TGCAGCGTTGCAAGACTAGCGGGAGACACCGGGGAGCTGTTTTTT.

The J gene is TRBJ2-7, the V gene TRBV7-2; D unclear. With 1 base removed from V and 1 base from J, the gap between germline ends came to 11 bases. CDR1 and CDR2 from the germline V gene are SGHTA and FQGNSA. The CDR3 is made up of 15 amino acids. CDR3 DNA: TGTGCCAGCAGCTTAGACCACACCTCTTCCTACGAGCAGTACTTC. It encodes CASSLDHTSSYEQYF. Full variable domain (remainder filled in from reference TRBV7-2 and TRBJ2-7): GAGVSQSPSNKVTEKGKDVELRCDPISGHTALYWYRQSLGQGLEFLIYFQGNSAPDKSGLPSDRFSAERTGGSVSTLTIQRTQQEDSAVYLCASSLDHTSSYEQYFGPGTRLTVT.

V usage is TRBV6-5 and J usage is TRBJ2-2, with a tentative D call TRBD2 (5 bases). V lost 2 bases and J lost 4, with 5 bases in between. CDR3 length equals 13 residues. CDR1 and CDR2 from the germline V gene are MNHEY and SVGAGI. The CDR3 DNA reads as TGTGCCAGCAGTTACGAGGGCACCGGGGAGCTGTTTTTT. Residues: CASSYEGTGELFF.

The chain joins TRBV6-1 to TRBJ2-3; 7 bases fit TRBD1. Germline trimming cut 3 bases from V and 4 bases from J; bases unmatched to any gene: 10. This CDR3 has 16 residues. CDR1 is MNHNS and CDR2 is SASEGT in the germline V gene. CDR3 DNA sequence: TGTGCCAGCAGTGAGACGGACAGGTGGATTCCAGATACGCAGTATTTT. Translated, it gives CASSETDRWIPDTQYF.

The V gene is TRBV28, the J gene TRBJ2-1; D gene uncertain. Germline V gene data show CDR1 as MDHEN and CDR2 as SYDVKM. The CDR3 contains 15 residues. V was clipped by 2 bases and J by 0 bases, with 8 bases between them. DNA of the CDR3: TGTGCCAGCAGTTTAGACGGAATCTCCTACAATGAGCAGTTCTTC. Translation gives CASSLDGISYNEQFF.